Listed below are T cell receptor beta chains from one sample, sequenced in a study of human T cells and chemical hapten exposure. Each CDR3 protein gets one entry after TCRdb re-called the RACE reads with MiXCR. The data contain 62,000 or so distinct CDR3 sequences, approximately 10% of them singletons. The input for sequencing was whole blood, taken in connection with sensitization to the hapten diphenylcyclopropenone (DPC). Receptors were obtained from a woman between 50 and 59 years old with alopecia areata. Some clones in this sample may be carry-over from other donors' samples. The CDR3 runs from the conserved cysteine through the conserved F or W. The D gene is left open where the match is weak. The listing skips clone size in some rows; elsewhere it reads once, few, many or a size class.

15,many,TRBV7-6,-,TRBJ2-1,TGTGCCAGCAGCCCACAGGGTTCGTCCTACAATGAGCAGTTCTTC,CASSPQGSSYNEQFF
19,many,TRBV14,TRBD1,TRBJ2-6,TGTGCCAGCAGCCAAGATCACAGGGGCCCTTTCTCTGGGGCCAACGTCCTGACTTTC,CASSQDHRGPFSGANVLTF
15,many,TRBV18,-,TRBJ2-6,TGTGCCAGCTCGCGAGACGGGGTGGGGGCCAACGTCCTGACTTTC,CASSRDGVGANVLTF
18,few,TRBV14,TRBD2,TRBJ2-1,TGTGCCAGCGGAAAAATGTCTAGCGGGAGGGCCCTAAACAATGAGCAGTTCTTC,CASGKMSSGRALNNEQFF
12,many,TRBV29-1,-,TRBJ2-5,TGCAGCGTTGGATCAGGTTGGGAGACCCAGTACTTC,CSVGSGWETQYF
14,few,TRBV2,-,TRBJ2-3,TGTGCCGGAAAGAGGGTCCTAGCAACAGATACGCAGTATTTT,CAGKRVLATDTQYF
15,many,TRBV7-2,TRBD2,TRBJ2-7,TGTGCCAGCAGCTTAGGGGCCCTAGCGGGAGACGAGCAGTACTTC,CASSLGALAGDEQYF
12,-,TRBV29-1,-,TRBJ1-2,TGCAGCGTCGATGACATCTACTATGGCTACACCTTC,CSVDDIYYGYTF
19,-,TRBV6-6,TRBD1,TRBJ2-3,TGTGCCAGCAAAGGGACAGGGGGCGCGGGACAAGACCTCACAGATACGCAGTATTTT,CASKGTGGAGQDLTDTQYF
16,few,TRBV5-4,TRBD2,TRBJ2-3,TGTGCCAGCAGCTTGGCCCTAGCGGGGGGCGCAGATACGCAGTATTTT,CASSLALAGGADTQYF
14,few,TRBV5-1,TRBD1,TRBJ1-2,TGCGCCAGCAGCCCCGGGGACAGCGAATATGGCTACACCTTC,CASSPGDSEYGYTF
12,many,TRBV29-1,-,TRBJ2-5,TGCAGCGTTGCCCAGTCCCAAGAGACCCAGTACTTC,CSVAQSQETQYF
16,many,TRBV7-9,TRBD2,TRBJ2-2,TGTGCCAGCAGCCCCAATCGTGGGGGGGGACCCGGGGAGCTGTTTTTT,CASSPNRGGGPGELFF
14,few,TRBV7-2,TRBD1,TRBJ1-6,TGTGCCAGCAGCTTCCAGGGGGCAGGGTCACCCCTCCACTTT,CASSFQGAGSPLHF
16,many,TRBV3-1,TRBD1,TRBJ2-5,TGTGCCAGCAGCCAAAGTACCGACAGGGTCCAGGAGACCCAGTACTTC,CASSQSTDRVQETQYF
14,many,TRBV5-1,-,TRBJ1-4,TGCGCCAGCAGCCTCGATTCTACAGGGACGCAACTGTTTTTT,CASSLDSTGTQLFF
16,many,TRBV24-1,TRBD1,TRBJ2-1,TGTGCCACCAGTGATCCCGGACAGGGGGCAAGAAATGAGCAGTTCTTC,CATSDPGQGARNEQFF
11,once,TRBV29-1,-,TRBJ1-1,TGCAGCGTTGGCGTATCGGGTGAAGCTTTCTTT,CSVGVSGEAFF
11,-,TRBV29-1,-,TRBJ2-1,TGCAGCGTCACCACGGGGAGGGAGCAGTTCTTC,CSVTTGREQFF
15,few,TRBV7-6,TRBD1,TRBJ1-1,TGTGCCAGCAGCTCGAGACAGGGGGCAGAAGCTGAAGCTTTCTTT,CASSSRQGAEAEAFF
11,many,TRBV30,-,TRBJ1-1,TGTGCCTGGACTAAATCGGCTGAAGCTTTCTTT,CAWTKSAEAFF
12,many,TRBV3-1,-,TRBJ2-7,TGTGCCAGCAGCCGGACAGCCTACGAGCAGTACTTC,CASSRTAYEQYF
15,many,TRBV5-1,TRBD1,TRBJ2-7,TGCGCCAGCAGCTTATCCGGGACAGGGTCCTACGAGCAGTACTTC,CASSLSGTGSYEQYF
14,many,TRBV9,TRBD1,TRBJ1-1,TGTGCCAGCAGCACAGGGGGCGCAGGAACTGAAGCTTTCTTT,CASSTGGAGTEAFF
13,many,TRBV19,-,TRBJ2-7,TGTGCCAGTAGTATGGGCGATCTGGGGGAGCAGTACTTC,CASSMGDLGEQYF
16,many,TRBV6-1,TRBD1,TRBJ1-5,TGTGCCAGCGGGGACAGTCGGCCGTTGAGCAATCAGCCCCAGCATTTT,CASGDSRPLSNQPQHF
16,few,TRBV7-2,TRBD2,TRBJ2-7,TGTGCCAGCAGCTTAGTTGGGACTAGCGGATTCTACGAGCAGTACTTC,CASSLVGTSGFYEQYF
16,medium-sized,TRBV6-5,-,TRBJ2-1,TGTGCCAGCAGTTATGGCGGCGGGGGCCAAAACAATGAGCAGTTCTTC,CASSYGGGGQNNEQFF
17,many,TRBV20-1,TRBD2,TRBJ2-3,TGCAGTGCTAGATCATTCTCAGCGGGAGGGAGCACAGATACGCAGTATTTT,CSARSFSAGGSTDTQYF
12,many,TRBV11-2,-,TRBJ1-1,TGTGCCAGCAGCTCAGACAGAATTGAAGCTTTCTTT,CASSSDRIEAFF
15,many,TRBV6-6,TRBD1,TRBJ1-4,TGTGCCAGCAGTTACCGGACAGGGATTAATGAAAAACTGTTTTTT,CASSYRTGINEKLFF
14,many,TRBV7-2,TRBD2,TRBJ2-3,TGTGCCAGCAGCCGTAGCGGGTCCACAGATACGCAGTATTTT,CASSRSGSTDTQYF
15,-,TRBV19,TRBD2,TRBJ2-3,TGTGCCAGTAGTGAGTGGCGGACTAGCTTGGATACGCAGTATTTT,CASSEWRTSLDTQYF
11,-,TRBV28,-,TRBJ2-7,TGTGCCAGCACCATAGGGAGCGAGCAGTACTTC,CASTIGSEQYF
15,many,TRBV7-2,-,TRBJ2-3,TGTGCCAGCAGCTCCCGACTAGGATTCACAGATACGCAGTATTTT,CASSSRLGFTDTQYF
15,few,TRBV7-9,TRBD1,TRBJ2-7,TGTGCCAGCATCCCCCTGAGGGACAGTACCTACGAGCAGTACTTC,CASIPLRDSTYEQYF
13,-,TRBV20-1,-,TRBJ1-5,TGCAGTGCTATACAAAGAGAGGACACGTCCCAGCATTTT,CSAIQREDTSQHF
14,many,TRBV20-1,-,TRBJ1-2,TGCAGTGCTAGAGATGTTCGAGGGGTCTCTGGCTACACCTTC,CSARDVRGVSGYTF
17,many,TRBV30,TRBD2,TRBJ2-2,TGTGCCTGGAGTGTAATACGGACTAGCGGGAAGACCGGGGAGCTGTTTTTT,CAWSVIRTSGKTGELFF
13,many,TRBV20-1,-,TRBJ2-3,TGCAGTGCTATACAGACTAGCACAGATACGCAGTATTTT,CSAIQTSTDTQYF
15,-,TRBV29-1,TRBD1,TRBJ1-1,TGCAGCGTTGAAGCCGGGACAGGAGGGAACACTGAAGCTTTCTTT,CSVEAGTGGNTEAFF
14,many,TRBV29-1,TRBD1,TRBJ1-1,TGCAGCGTTGAAGGTGGGACAGGGGGCACTGAAGCTTTCTTT,CSVEGGTGGTEAFF
14,-,TRBV28,-,TRBJ1-3,TGTGCCAGCAGTTTCAAGTCCTCTGGAAACACCATATATTTT,CASSFKSSGNTIYF
16,many,TRBV6-5,TRBD2,TRBJ2-7,TGTGCCAGCAGTACGGATTCTAGCGGGCGGACCTACGAGCAGTACTTC,CASSTDSSGRTYEQYF
13,few,TRBV27,-,TRBJ1-1,TGTGCCAGCAGTTTGGGGGCAGGTGGTGAAGCTTTCTTT,CASSLGAGGEAFF
14,-,TRBV20-1,TRBD2,TRBJ2-7,TGCAGTACCCGACCGCTAGCGGGAACCTACGAGCAGTACTTC,CSTRPLAGTYEQYF
15,-,TRBV7-6,TRBD2,TRBJ2-1,TGTGCCAGCAGTTATACCACCTTAGCGGGGAATGAGCAGTTCTTC,CASSYTTLAGNEQFF
15,many,TRBV27,TRBD1,TRBJ1-2,TGTGCCAGCAGTTCATTGGGACAGCTAGGCTATGGCTACACCTTC,CASSSLGQLGYGYTF
11,few,TRBV20-1,-,TRBJ1-6,TGCAGTGCTAGCCCTCCGGGACCCCTCCACTTT,CSASPPGPLHF
13,-,TRBV3-1,-,TRBJ1-2,TGTGCCAGCAGCCAAGTGCCCAACTATGGCTACACCTTC,CASSQVPNYGYTF
16,-,TRBV6-2/TRBV6-3,TRBD2,TRBJ2-3,TGTGCCAGCAGTTATAGCGGGGTAAAACCCACAGATACGCAGTATTTT,CASSYSGVKPTDTQYF
17,many,TRBV7-2,-,TRBJ1-1,TGTGCCAGCAGCCTCTGGCAGAGTATTAGTTTGAACACTGAAGCTTTCTTT,CASSLWQSISLNTEAFF
14,-,TRBV25-1,-,TRBJ2-2,TGTGCCAGCAGCGCCGGAAAATACACCGGGGAGCTGTTTTTT,CASSAGKYTGELFF